A selection of T cell receptor beta chains follows, all from one sample in a study of shared clonotypes between healthy human individuals. Method: immunoSEQ multiplex PCR; TCRdb's copy keeps in-frame clones and lacks some. This table has approximately 2.5 million clones, around 94% appearing once. The sequencing sample was made of naive CD4+ T cells sorted from blood. The receptors originated from a man aged 18 to 35 in good health. Each CDR3 is given without its conserved first and last residue. A D gene is named only where the DNA matches it firmly.

>TRBV10-3|TRBD1|TRBJ2-2
ATTRGGTERTGELF
>TRBV7-6|-|TRBJ2-5
ASSLAVGGSETQY
>TRBV5-5|TRBD1|TRBJ2-7
ASSPAGTGIYEQY
>TRBV6-1|-|TRBJ1-3
ASSDKGVGGNTIY
>TRBV6-6|-|TRBJ2-5
ASRNGGRETQY
>TRBV13|TRBD1|TRBJ2-1
ASNRDSPYNEQF
>TRBV6-5|TRBD1|TRBJ1-2
ASSYSTGDGYT
>TRBV6-1|-|TRBJ1-2
ASSALGPISYGYT
>TRBV5-1|TRBD1|TRBJ2-7
ASSPGQISSYEQY
>TRBV6-1|-|TRBJ2-7
ASSAAVYEQY
>TRBV9|TRBD1|TRBJ2-7
ASSAQTGAGDEQY
>TRBV6-1|-|TRBJ2-7
ASSEFAVPYQQY
>TRBV2|-|TRBJ1-4
ASSRTATNEKLF
>TRBV27|-|TRBJ2-6
ASSRTTVTSGANVLT
>TRBV29-1|-|TRBJ2-2
SVVFGLINTGELF
>TRBV11-2|TRBD2|TRBJ2-7
ASSRGTSGRVNPDEQY
>TRBV28|-|TRBJ2-3
ASTYNLKAGLFSTDTQY
>TRBV18|TRBD2|TRBJ2-7
ASSPGGGNYEQY
>TRBV27|-|TRBJ2-7
ASREGHLSYEQY
>TRBV9|TRBD1|TRBJ2-3
ASSVMTGAAADTQY
>TRBV30|-|TRBJ1-4
AWSVLRVNEKLF
>TRBV6-5|-|TRBJ1-4
ASSYSNSVREKLF
>TRBV6-4|TRBD1|TRBJ2-2
ASSEQGYTGELF
>TRBV28|-|TRBJ1-6
ASLKTELYNSPLH
>TRBV30|-|TRBJ2-4
AWSVSRPLAKNIQY
>TRBV20-1|-|TRBJ2-3
SAFTDTQY
>TRBV2|-|TRBJ1-2
ASSARGGYGYT
>TRBV7-2|TRBD1|TRBJ2-7
ASSLEGGYSGTEQY
>TRBV12-5|-|TRBJ1-2
ASGFWQGYGYT
>TRBV30|-|TRBJ2-1
AWSREALAYNEQF
>TRBV5-1|TRBD1|TRBJ1-1
ASSLEDRATEAF
>TRBV6-1|-|TRBJ2-6
ASSEDRAGANVLT
>TRBV2|-|TRBJ1-6
ASLTGTANSPLH
>TRBV19|TRBD1|TRBJ2-5
ASSKQGMQETQY
>TRBV6-6|-|TRBJ2-1
ASRNPSANNEQF
>TRBV15|TRBD1|TRBJ1-4
ATSTRQGDEKLF